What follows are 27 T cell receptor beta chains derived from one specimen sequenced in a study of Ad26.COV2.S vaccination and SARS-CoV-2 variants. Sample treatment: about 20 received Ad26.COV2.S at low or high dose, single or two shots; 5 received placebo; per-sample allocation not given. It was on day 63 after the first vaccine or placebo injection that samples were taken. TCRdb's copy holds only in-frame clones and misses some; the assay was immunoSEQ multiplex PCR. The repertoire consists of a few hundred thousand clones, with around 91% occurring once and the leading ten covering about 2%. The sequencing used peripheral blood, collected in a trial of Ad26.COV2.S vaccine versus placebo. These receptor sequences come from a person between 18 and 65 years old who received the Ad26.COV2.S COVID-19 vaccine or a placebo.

CDR3 in DNA: TGTGCCAGCGGCAGAAGAAGCAATCAGCCCCAGCATTTT. Protein product: CASGRRSNQPQHF. V and J are TRBV6-5 and TRBJ1-5; no reliable D call. The CDR3 length is 13 residues. Trimming left V 8 bases short and J 1 base short, with 9 bases between. Germline V gene lookup returns CDR1 MNHEY and CDR2 SVGAGI.

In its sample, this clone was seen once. CDR3 region: CASSPPSGELFF. The CDR3 DNA reads as TGTGCCAGCAGCCCCCCCTCCGGGGAGCTGTTTTTT. This chain connects TRBV3-1 (or the pseudogene TRBV3-2) to TRBJ2-2; D unresolved. The ends were cut back, 4 bases at V and 6 bases at J, with 6 bases in the middle. Per germline, CDR1 LGHDT and CDR2 YNNKEL (reference sequence). The CDR3 totals 12 residues.

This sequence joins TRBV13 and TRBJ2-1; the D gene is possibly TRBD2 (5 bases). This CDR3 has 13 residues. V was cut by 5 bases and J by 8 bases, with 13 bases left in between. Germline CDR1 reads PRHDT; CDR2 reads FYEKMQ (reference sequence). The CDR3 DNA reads TGTGCCAGCAGCCATGGGATCGGGGATGAGCAGTTCTTC. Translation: CASSHGIGDEQFF. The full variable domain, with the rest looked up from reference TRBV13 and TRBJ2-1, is AAGVIQSPRHLIKEKRETATLKCYPIPRHDTVYWYQQGPGQDPQFLISFYEKMQSDKGSIPDRFSAQQFSDYHSELNMSSLELGDSALYFCASSHGIGDEQFFGPGTRLTVL.

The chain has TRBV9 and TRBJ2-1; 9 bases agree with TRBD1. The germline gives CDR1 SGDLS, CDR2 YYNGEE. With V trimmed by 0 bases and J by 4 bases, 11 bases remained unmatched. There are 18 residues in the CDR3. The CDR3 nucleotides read TGTGCCAGCAGCGTAGGCCCCTGGGGGGACAGGGCATACAATGAGCAGTTCTTC. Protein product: CASSVGPWGDRAYNEQFF.

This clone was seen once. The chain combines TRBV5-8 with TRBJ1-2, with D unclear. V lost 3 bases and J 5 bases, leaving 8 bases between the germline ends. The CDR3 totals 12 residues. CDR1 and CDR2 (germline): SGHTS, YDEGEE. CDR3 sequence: CASSSGEYGYTF. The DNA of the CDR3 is TGTGCCAGCAGCTCCGGGGAATATGGCTACACCTTC.

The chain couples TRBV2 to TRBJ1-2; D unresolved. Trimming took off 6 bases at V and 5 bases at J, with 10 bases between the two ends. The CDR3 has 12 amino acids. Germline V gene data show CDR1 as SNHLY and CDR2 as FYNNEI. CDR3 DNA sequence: TGTGCCAGCAGGGACCGACTTTATGGCTACACCTTC. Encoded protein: CASRDRLYGYTF. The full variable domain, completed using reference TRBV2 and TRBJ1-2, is EPEVTQTPSHQVTQMGQEVILRCVPISNHLYFYWYRQILGQKVEFLVSFYNNEISEKSEIFDDQFSVERPDGSNFTLKIRSTKLEDSAMYFCASRDRLYGYTFGSGTRLTVV.

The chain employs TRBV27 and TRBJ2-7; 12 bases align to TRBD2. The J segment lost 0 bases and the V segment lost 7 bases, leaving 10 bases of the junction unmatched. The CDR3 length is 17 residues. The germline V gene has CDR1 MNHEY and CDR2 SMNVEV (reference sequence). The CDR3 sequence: CASNLTSGRTTSYEQYF. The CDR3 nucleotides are TGTGCCAGCAACCTGACTAGCGGGAGAACGACCTCCTACGAGCAGTACTTC.

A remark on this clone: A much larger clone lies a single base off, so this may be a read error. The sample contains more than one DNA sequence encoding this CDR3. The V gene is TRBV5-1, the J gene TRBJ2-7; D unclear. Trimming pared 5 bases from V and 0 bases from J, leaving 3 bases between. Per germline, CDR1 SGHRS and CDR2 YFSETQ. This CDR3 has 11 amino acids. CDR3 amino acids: CASSSSYEQYF. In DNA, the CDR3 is TGCGCCAGCAGTTCCTCCTACGAGCAGTACTTC.

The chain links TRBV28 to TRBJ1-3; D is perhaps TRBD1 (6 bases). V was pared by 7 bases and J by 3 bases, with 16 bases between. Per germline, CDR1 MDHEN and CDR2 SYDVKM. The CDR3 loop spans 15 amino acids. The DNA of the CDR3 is TGTGCCAGCACCCTAGGGGGGCAGGGTGGAAACACCATATATTTT. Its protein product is CASTLGGQGGNTIYF.

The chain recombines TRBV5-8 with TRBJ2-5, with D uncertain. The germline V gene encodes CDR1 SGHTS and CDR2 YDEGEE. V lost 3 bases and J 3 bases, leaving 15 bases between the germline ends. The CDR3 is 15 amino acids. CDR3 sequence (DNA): TGTGCCAGCAGCTCCGCAGGATATTTGGAAGAGACCCAGTACTTC. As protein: CASSSAGYLEETQYF.

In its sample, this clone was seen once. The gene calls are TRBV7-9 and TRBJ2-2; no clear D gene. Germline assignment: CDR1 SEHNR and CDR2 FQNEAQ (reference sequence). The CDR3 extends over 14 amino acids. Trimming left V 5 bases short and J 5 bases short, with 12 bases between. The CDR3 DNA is TGTGCCAGCAGCCCGCCGGACGAGACCGGGGAGCTGTTTTTT. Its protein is CASSPPDETGELFF.

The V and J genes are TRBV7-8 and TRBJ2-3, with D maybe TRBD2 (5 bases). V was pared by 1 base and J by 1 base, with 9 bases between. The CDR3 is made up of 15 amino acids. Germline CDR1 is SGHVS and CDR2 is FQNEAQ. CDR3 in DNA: TGTGCCAGCAGCTTAGGGACTCCCCGCACAGATACGCAGTATTTT. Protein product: CASSLGTPRTDTQYF.

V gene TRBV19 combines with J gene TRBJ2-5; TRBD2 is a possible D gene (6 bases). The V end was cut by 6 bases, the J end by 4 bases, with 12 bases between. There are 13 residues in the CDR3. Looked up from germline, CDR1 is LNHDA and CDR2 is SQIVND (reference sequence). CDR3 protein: CASSGPGVETQYF. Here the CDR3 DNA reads TGTGCCAGTAGCGGCCCGGGGGTAGAGACCCAGTACTTC. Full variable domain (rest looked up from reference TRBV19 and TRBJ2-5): DGGITQSPKYLFRKEGQNVTLSCEQNLNHDAMYWYRQDPGQGLRLIYYSQIVNDFQKGDIAEGYSVSREKKESFPLTVTSAQKNPTAFYLCASSGPGVETQYFGPGTRLLVL.

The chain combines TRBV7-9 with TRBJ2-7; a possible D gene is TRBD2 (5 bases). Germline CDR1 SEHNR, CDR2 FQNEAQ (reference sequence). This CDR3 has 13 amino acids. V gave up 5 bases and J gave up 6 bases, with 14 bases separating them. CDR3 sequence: CASSLTRRTEQYF. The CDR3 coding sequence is TGTGCCAGCAGCCTAACCCGGAGGACCGAGCAGTACTTC.

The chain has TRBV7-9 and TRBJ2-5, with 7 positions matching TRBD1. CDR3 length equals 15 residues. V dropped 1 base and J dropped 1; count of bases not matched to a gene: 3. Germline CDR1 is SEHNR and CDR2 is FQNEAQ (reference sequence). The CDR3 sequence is CASSLEGAAQETQYF. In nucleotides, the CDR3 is TGTGCCAGCAGCTTAGAGGGGGCCGCCCAAGAGACCCAGTACTTC. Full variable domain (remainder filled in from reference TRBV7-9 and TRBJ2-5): DTGVSQNPRHKITKRGQNVTFRCDPISEHNRLYWYRQTLGQGPEFLTYFQNEAQLEKSRLLSDRFSAERPKGSFSTLEIQRTEQGDSAMYLCASSLEGAAQETQYFGPGTRLLVL.

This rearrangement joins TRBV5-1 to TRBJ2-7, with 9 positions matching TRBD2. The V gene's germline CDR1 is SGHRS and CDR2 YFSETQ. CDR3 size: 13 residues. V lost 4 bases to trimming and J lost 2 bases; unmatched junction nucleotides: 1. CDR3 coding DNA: TGCGCCAGCAGCAAGCGGGAGGCCTACGAGCAGTACTTC. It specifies CASSKREAYEQYF.

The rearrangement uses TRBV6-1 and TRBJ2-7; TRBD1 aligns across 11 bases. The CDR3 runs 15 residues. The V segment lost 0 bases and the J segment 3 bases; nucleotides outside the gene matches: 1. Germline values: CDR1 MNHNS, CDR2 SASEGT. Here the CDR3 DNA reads TGTGCCAGCAGTGAAGCCGGGACAGGGGGCTACGAGCAGTACTTC. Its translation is CASSEAGTGGYEQYF.

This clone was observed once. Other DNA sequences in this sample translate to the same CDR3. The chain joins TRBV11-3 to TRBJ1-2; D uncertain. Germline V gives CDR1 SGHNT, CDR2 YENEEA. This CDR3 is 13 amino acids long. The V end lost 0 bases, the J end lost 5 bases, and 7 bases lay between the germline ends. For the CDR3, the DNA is TGTGCCAGCAGCTTAGATCGTTCTTATGGCTACACCTTC. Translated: CASSLDRSYGYTF.

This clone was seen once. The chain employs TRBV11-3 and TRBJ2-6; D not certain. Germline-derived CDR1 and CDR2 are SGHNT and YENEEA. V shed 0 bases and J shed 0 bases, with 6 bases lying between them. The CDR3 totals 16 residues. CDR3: CASSLDGTSGANVLTF. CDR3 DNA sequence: TGTGCCAGCAGCTTAGACGGTACCTCTGGGGCCAACGTCCTGACTTTC.

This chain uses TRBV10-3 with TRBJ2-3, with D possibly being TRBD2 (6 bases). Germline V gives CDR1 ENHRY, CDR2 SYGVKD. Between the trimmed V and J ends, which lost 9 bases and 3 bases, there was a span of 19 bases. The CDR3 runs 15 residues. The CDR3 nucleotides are TGTGCCATACACCCAGGGCTGGGAGGAACAGATACGCAGTATTTT. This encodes CAIHPGLGGTDTQYF.

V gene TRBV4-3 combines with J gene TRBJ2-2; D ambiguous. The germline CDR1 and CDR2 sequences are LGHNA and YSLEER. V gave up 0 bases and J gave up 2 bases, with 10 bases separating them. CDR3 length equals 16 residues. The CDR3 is CASSQDIGSNTGELFF. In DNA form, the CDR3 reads TGCGCCAGCAGCCAAGATATTGGTTCAAACACCGGGGAGCTGTTTTTT.

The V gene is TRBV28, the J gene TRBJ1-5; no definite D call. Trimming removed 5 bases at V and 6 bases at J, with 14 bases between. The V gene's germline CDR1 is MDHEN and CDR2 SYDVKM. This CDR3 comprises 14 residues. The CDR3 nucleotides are TGTGCCAGCAGTCTTGCCGGTCGGGGTCAGCCCCAGCATTTT. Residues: CASSLAGRGQPQHF.

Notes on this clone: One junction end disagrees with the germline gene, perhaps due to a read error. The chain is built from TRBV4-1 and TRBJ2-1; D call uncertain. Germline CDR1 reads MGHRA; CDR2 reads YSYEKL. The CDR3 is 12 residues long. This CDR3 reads CASSLNFHSQIF. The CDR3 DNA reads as TGCGCCAGCAGCCTCAATTTCCATTCGCAGATCTTC.

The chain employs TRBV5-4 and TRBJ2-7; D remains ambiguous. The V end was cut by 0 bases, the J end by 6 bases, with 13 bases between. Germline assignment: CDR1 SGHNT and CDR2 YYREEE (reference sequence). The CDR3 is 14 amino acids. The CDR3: CASSLAGGPGEQYF. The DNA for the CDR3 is TGTGCCAGCAGCTTGGCGGGCGGACCAGGCGAGCAGTACTTC.

The CDR3 loop reads CASRHALETGGNSYEQYF. The CDR3 nucleotides are TGTGCCAGCAGACACGCTCTAGAAACTGGGGGGAATTCCTACGAGCAGTACTTC. V is TRBV2 and J is TRBJ2-7, with D possibly matching TRBD2 (6 bases). Germline CDR1 reads SNHLY; CDR2 reads FYNNEI. Trimming stripped 6 bases from V and 1 base from J, with 25 bases between. This CDR3 has 18 amino acids.

CDR3 amino acids: CASSETSGSGGFF. DNA of the CDR3: TGTGCCAGCAGCGAGACTAGCGGGAGTGGGGGGTTCTTC. The rearrangement joins TRBV9 to TRBJ2-1; TRBD2 agrees at 12 bases. Germline V gene lookup returns CDR1 SGDLS and CDR2 YYNGEE. The CDR3 runs to 13 residues. V trimming: 3 bases; J trimming: 15 bases; junction bases outside the gene matches: 7.

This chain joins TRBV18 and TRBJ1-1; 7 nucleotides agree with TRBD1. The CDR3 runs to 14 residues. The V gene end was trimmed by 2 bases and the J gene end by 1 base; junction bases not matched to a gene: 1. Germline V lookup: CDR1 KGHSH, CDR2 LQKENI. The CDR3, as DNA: TGTGCCAGCTCACCAGGGACAGAGAACACTGAAGCTTTCTTT. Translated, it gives CASSPGTENTEAFF.